The 5 T cell receptor beta chains given below trace back to one sample, sequenced in a study of CD8+ T cells in alopecia areata (dated by TCRdb to the late 2010s). The intended sense of this specimen's treatment or condition label: oral pan-JAK inhibitor, 5-10 mg twice daily. The library was produced with the immunoSEQ multiplex PCR assay. RNA was extracted from all samples and reverse transcribed into cDNA, which served as template for TCR sequencing. In its TCRdb copy, this immuneACCESS table keeps in-frame sequences only and misses some clones. Where compared with another copy, unresolved V genes explain less than half of these, and the others have no known cause. Within this sample are roughly 100,000 clones, with 70% to 90% of them counted one time only. The leading ten clones occupy approximately 10% of the sample. Here the sequenced sample was CD8+ T cells sorted from blood, taken between weeks 30 and 35, from a patient treated with tofacitinib. These receptor sequences come from a human donor with alopecia areata.

This chain uses TRBV30 with TRBJ2-7; 9 bases match TRBD2. CDR3 length: 13 residues. CDR1 GTSNPN and CDR2 SVGIG come from the germline V gene (reference sequence). V was clipped by 4 bases and J by 6 bases; unmatched bases: 7. In nucleotides, the CDR3 is TGTGCCTGGACTAGCGGGAAATCGGCCGAGCAGTACTTC. Translating gives CAWTSGKSAEQYF. Full variable domain (rest looked up from reference TRBV30 and TRBJ2-7): SQTIHQWPATLVQPVGSPLSLECTVEGTSNPNLYWYRQAAGRGLQLLFYSVGIGQISSEVPQNLSASRPQDRQFILSSKKLLLSDSGFYLCAWTSGKSAEQYFGPGTRLTVT.

The rearrangement joins TRBV7-6 to TRBJ2-1, with 9 positions matching TRBD1. After removal of 0 bases from V and 8 bases from J, the junction contained 8 bases not matched to a gene. This CDR3 is built from 16 residues. The germline gives CDR1 SGHVS, CDR2 FNYEAQ. The CDR3 bases are TGTGCCAGCAGCTTAGCGCTGGGGACAGGGATGGATGAGCAGTTCTTC. Translation gives CASSLALGTGMDEQFF.

The J gene is TRBJ2-1, the V gene TRBV7-9; the match to TRBD2 covers 7 bases. The CDR3 runs to 13 residues. V lost 5 bases to trimming and J lost 5 bases; unmatched junction nucleotides: 3. The V gene's germline CDR1 is SEHNR and CDR2 FQNEAQ (reference sequence). CDR3 nucleotides: TGTGCCAGCAGCCGGGGGGACGACAATGAGCAGTTCTTC. Its translation: CASSRGDDNEQFF.

V usage is TRBV29-1 and J usage is TRBJ2-5; TRBD1 is a possible D gene (5 bases). The tail of the sequence fits TRBJ2-7 better, so the J call may be wrong. The germline V gene encodes CDR1 SQVTM and CDR2 ANQGSEA. This CDR3 contains 14 residues. CDR3 residues: CSVEYAGATYEQYF. As DNA, the CDR3 is TGCAGCGTTGAGTACGCTGGGGCGACCTACGAGCAGTACTTC.

This clone has only a few counts. The V gene is TRBV9, the J gene TRBJ2-7; D is uncertain. The CDR3 has 12 amino acids. Germline V gene lookup returns CDR1 SGDLS and CDR2 YYNGEE. The V and J ends lost 7 bases and 6 bases respectively, with 14 bases between them. CDR3 amino acids: CASSDLGSEQYF. The CDR3 DNA is TGTGCCAGCTCTGACCTGGGATCCGAGCAGTACTTC.